The next 9 T cell receptor beta chains were all read from a single sample in a study of T cell changes during pregnancy in multiple sclerosis. Here immunoSEQ multiplex PCR was the method, and the copy in TCRdb shows in-frame clones only, minus some. Here the sample spans 75,000 to 95,000 clones, 91% being singletons. Sequencing used peripheral blood, obtained before pregnancy. Every receptor here comes from a female donor with multiple sclerosis, enrolled in a pregnancy study.

The rearrangement links TRBV18 to TRBJ2-3; 7 bases align to TRBD1. This CDR3 spans 15 amino acids. The germline gives CDR1 KGHSH, CDR2 LQKENI. The V gene end was trimmed by 4 bases and the J gene end by 0 bases; junction bases not matched to a gene: 4. This CDR3 reads CASSLGTASTDTQYF. CDR3 coding DNA: TGTGCCAGCTCACTCGGGACAGCTAGCACAGATACGCAGTATTTT.

This clone has a single count. The chain is built from TRBV19 and TRBJ1-2; 10 nucleotides agree with TRBD1. The CDR3 sequence is 14 residues long. V dropped 11 bases and J dropped 2; count of bases not matched to a gene: 8. CDR1 LNHDA and CDR2 SQIVND come from the germline V gene (reference sequence). The CDR3 reads CASRTGGWNYGYTF. The DNA for the CDR3 is TGTGCCTCCCGGACAGGGGGTTGGAACTATGGCTACACCTTC.

CDR3 coding DNA: TGTGCCATCACGCCAGCGGGGGGTGCCGAGCAGTACTTC. Translating gives CAITPAGGAEQYF. J is TRBJ2-7 and V is TRBV10-3; TRBD2 matches 9 bases. Germline trimming cut 7 bases from V and 6 bases from J; bases unmatched to any gene: 7. The germline CDR1 and CDR2 sequences are ENHRY and SYGVKD. The CDR3 covers 13 residues.

J is TRBJ1-2 and V is TRBV25-1; D uncertain. The CDR3 is 14 amino acids. In germline, CDR1 is MGHDK, CDR2 SYGVNS. V lost 3 bases and J lost 8, with 16 bases in between. The CDR3 protein is CASSDQGLEAGYTF. CDR3 bases: TGTGCCAGCAGTGACCAAGGACTCGAAGCCGGCTACACCTTC.

This chain connects TRBV28 to TRBJ2-2; 7 bases map to TRBD2. CDR1 and CDR2 (germline): MDHEN, SYDVKM. J lost 2 bases, V lost 10 bases, and 7 bases had no gene match. The length of the CDR3 is 14 residues. CDR3 DNA sequence: TGTGCCACCGCATGGACTAGTAACACCGGGGAGCTGTTTTTT. Protein: CATAWTSNTGELFF.

The chain recombines TRBV28 with TRBJ1-5, with D possibly being TRBD1 (6 bases). CDR3 length: 13 residues. Germline loops: CDR1 MDHEN, CDR2 SYDVKM. The V end was cut by 8 bases, the J end by 4 bases, with 12 bases between. The CDR3 sequence: CASGTGWNQPQHF. For the CDR3, the DNA is TGTGCCAGCGGTACAGGGTGGAATCAGCCCCAGCATTTT.

The chain recombines TRBV21-1 with TRBJ2-5; the table's TRBD1 call for D was not verified on the DNA. TRBV21-1 counts as a pseudogene. This CDR3 contains 16 residues. The CDR3 loop is CASSTPQGVSCETQYF. The CDR3 DNA reads as TGTGCCAGCAGCACCCCACAGGGGGTTTCGTGTGAGACCCAGTACTTC.

V usage is TRBV5-1 and J usage is TRBJ2-2, with D perhaps matching TRBD1 (6 bases). This CDR3 has 16 amino acids. V was clipped by 2 bases and J by 5 bases, with 16 bases between them. Looked up from germline, CDR1 is SGHRS and CDR2 is YFSETQ. The CDR3 protein is CASSFATGPATGELFF. In DNA, the CDR3 is TGCGCCAGCAGCTTCGCGACAGGCCCAGCGACCGGGGAGCTGTTTTTT.

The chain has TRBV25-1 and TRBJ2-1; D is possibly TRBD1 (5 bases). Per the germline V gene, CDR1 is MGHDK and CDR2 is SYGVNS. Trimming left V 3 bases short and J 5 bases short, with 20 bases between. The CDR3 runs to 17 residues. The DNA of the CDR3 is TGTGCCAGCAGTGAGTCGTTCCGGGCAGGGATTGACAATGAGCAGTTCTTC. It yields the protein CASSESFRAGIDNEQFF.